Listed below are T cell receptor beta chains from one sample, sequenced in a study of beta chain features in type 1 diabetes. The method was immunoSEQ multiplex PCR; TCRdb's version includes in-frame clones alone and lacks a portion of them. The sample holds 600,000 to 650,000 clones, 15% to 19% seen once. The sample was naive CD4+ T cells from blood. These receptors came from a man aged 18 to 30 in good health. Both conserved end residues are part of each CDR3. D genes are given only for firm matches. Size is omitted from some rows. Given values are once, few, many or a class for expanded clones.

clone_size d_call j_call v_call cdr3_nt cdr3_aa
few TRBD2 TRBJ2-7 TRBV30 TGTGCCTGGAGTAAGGGGGCGACTAGCGGGACCCCCTACGAGCAGTACTTC CAWSKGATSGTPYEQYF
few - TRBJ2-1 TRBV7-9 TGTGCCAGCAGCTTATATGGGGGTAGATACAATGAGCAGTTCTTC CASSLYGGRYNEQFF
- - TRBJ1-2 TRBV9 TGTGCCAGCAGCCGCGCATTCGGTGTGAGGGGCGCGGATGGCTACACCTTC CASSRAFGVRGADGYTF
few - TRBJ2-3 TRBV19 TGTGCCAGTAGTATCGACAGAGGGTCGGGTACGCAGTATTTT CASSIDRGSGTQYF
few TRBD1 TRBJ1-2 TRBV4-1 TGCGCCAGCAGGCAACGAGACAGGGTAGGGAACTATGGCTACACCTTC CASRQRDRVGNYGYTF
few TRBD1 TRBJ1-2 TRBV27 TGTGCCAGCAGTCCTTACAGGGGGCTGGGGTATGGCTACACCTTC CASSPYRGLGYGYTF
- - TRBJ1-6 TRBV4-3 TGCGCCAGCAGCCATTTACCAAATAATTCACCCCTCCACTTT CASSHLPNNSPLHF
few - TRBJ2-7 TRBV18 TGTGCCAGCTATACTAATCCAGGGTACGAGCAGTACTTC CASYTNPGYEQYF
- - TRBJ2-2 TRBV7-2 TGTGCCAGCACCCCCCGACAGGAGCTGTTTTTT CASTPRQELFF
- - TRBJ1-6 TRBV19 TGTGCCAGTAGTATTCGGAGTACCCCCCGGAATTCACCCCTCCACTTT CASSIRSTPRNSPLHF
few - TRBJ1-6 TRBV18 TGTGCCAGCTCACCTTTTCGAACAGGAGATAATTCACCCCTCCACTTT CASSPFRTGDNSPLHF
- TRBD1 TRBJ2-7 TRBV7-9 TGTGCCAGCAGCTTCCTCCGGGACAGGAACTCCTACGAGCAGTACTTC CASSFLRDRNSYEQYF
few TRBD1 TRBJ2-7 TRBV4-1 TGCGCCAGCAGCCCGAAACCGGGACAGTGGGGGATGGGGGAGCAGTACTTC CASSPKPGQWGMGEQYF
- - TRBJ1-2 TRBV14 TGTGCCAGCAGCCCGTTTTTCCGGGGACCTAACTATGGCTACACCTTC CASSPFFRGPNYGYTF
- - TRBJ2-4 TRBV4-2 TGTGCCAGCAGCCCACTCTATAGCGAGGACATTCAGTACTTC CASSPLYSEDIQYF
many TRBD1 TRBJ1-2 TRBV18 TGTGCCAGCTCACTCACAGGGGCTGGCTACACCTTC CASSLTGAGYTF
few TRBD1 TRBJ1-2 TRBV7-8 TGTGCCAGCAGTAAGCTGGACAGGGCAAGTGGCTACACCTTC CASSKLDRASGYTF
few - TRBJ2-3 TRBV6-5 TGTGCCAGCAGAATCCCCCTCACAGATACGCAGTATTTT CASRIPLTDTQYF
- TRBD1 TRBJ1-5 TRBV6-5 TGTGCCAGCAGTTACGCTGGGACAGGAAAGCAGCCCCAGCATTTT CASSYAGTGKQPQHF
- - TRBJ1-2 TRBV4-1 TGCGCCAGCAGCCAAGATGCGGAGACAACGATCTATGGCTACACCTTC CASSQDAETTIYGYTF
few - TRBJ1-2 TRBV4-3 TGCGCCAGCAGCCAAGATCTCTGGGGTGGCTACACCTTC CASSQDLWGGYTF
few - TRBJ2-7 TRBV7-2 TGTGCCAGCAGCTCCGGACTAGGGGGTTGGGAGCAGTACTTC CASSSGLGGWEQYF
- - TRBJ1-2 TRBV30 TGTGCCTGGAGTCAGCAGGGGTACGGCTATGGCTACACCTTC CAWSQQGYGYGYTF
- TRBD1 TRBJ1-6 TRBV30 TGTGCCGTCGACAGGGTGTTGGGTTCACCCCTCCACTTT CAVDRVLGSPLHF
- TRBD2 TRBJ2-1 TRBV7-9 TGTGCCAGCATCTTGCGGGAGATGTCCTACAATGAGCAGTTCTTC CASILREMSYNEQFF
few TRBD1 TRBJ2-5 TRBV9 TGTGCCAGCAGCCCAAGGACAGGGGCACTCCAAGAGACCCAGTACTTC CASSPRTGALQETQYF
few TRBD2 TRBJ2-4 TRBV30 TGTGCCTGGAGTGTAAGGCGGGAGTGCAATATTCAGTACTTC CAWSVRRECNIQYF
few - TRBJ2-2 TRBV21-1 TGTGCCAGCAGCAAAGTCGGTTCCACAGCCCCGAACACCGGGGAGCTGTTTTTT CASSKVGSTAPNTGELFF
- TRBD1 TRBJ2-7 TRBV9 TGTGCCAGCAGCTTAACCGGGACAGGGTTTTACGAGCAGTACTTC CASSLTGTGFYEQYF
- - TRBJ1-2 TRBV2 TGTGCCAGCAGTGATGGCGGGCGCTCTAACTATGGCTACACCTTC CASSDGGRSNYGYTF
few TRBD2 TRBJ2-5 TRBV9 TGTGCCAGCAGCGTAGTCGGGGGGGCCCTCGGAGAGACCCAGTACTTC CASSVVGGALGETQYF
few TRBD1 TRBJ1-1 TRBV5-5 TGTGCCAGCAGCTTCAGACAGGGAATCATGAACACTGAAGCTTTCTTT CASSFRQGIMNTEAFF
- TRBD2 TRBJ2-1 TRBV5-6 TGTGCCAGCAGCTTGGCGCCTAGCGGGGACGGTGAGCAGTTCTTC CASSLAPSGDGEQFF
few - TRBJ1-1 TRBV9 TGTGCCAGCAGCGTAGGGTTTAGGGCTAAGGGGACTGAAGCTTTCTTT CASSVGFRAKGTEAFF
- - TRBJ1-2 TRBV12-5 TGTGCTAGTGGTTTGACGGCATCTAACTATGGCTACACCTTC CASGLTASNYGYTF
few - TRBJ2-1 TRBV6-5 TGTGCCAGCAGTTACGCGGGGTGGGACAATGAGCAGTTCTTC CASSYAGWDNEQFF
few TRBD1 TRBJ2-7 TRBV15 TGTGCCACCAGCAGCACAGGGGTCTCCTACGAGCAGTACTTC CATSSTGVSYEQYF
few - TRBJ1-2 TRBV28 TGTGCCAGCAGGTCGACAAGGTTCTATGGCTACACCTTC CASRSTRFYGYTF
few TRBD2 TRBJ2-3 TRBV5-1 TGCGCCAGCAGCTTGTTATCTAGCGGGAGAGCCACAGATACGCAGTATTTT CASSLLSSGRATDTQYF
- TRBD1 TRBJ1-2 TRBV28 TGTGCCAGCAGTCCAGACCGGGGACAGCTCTATGGCTACACCTTC CASSPDRGQLYGYTF
- TRBD1 TRBJ2-1 TRBV5-1 TGCGCCAGCAGCCTCGATGCCCTAGGGACAGGGTGGAATGAGCAGTTCTTC CASSLDALGTGWNEQFF
few - TRBJ2-4 TRBV7-2 TGTGCCAGCAGCGTGGGAAGGTCAGCCAAAAACATTCAGTACTTC CASSVGRSAKNIQYF
few - TRBJ1-1 TRBV11-2 TGTGCCAGCAGCCGCCGGGACGGGAACACTGAAGCTTTCTTT CASSRRDGNTEAFF
- TRBD1 TRBJ1-1 TRBV7-3 TGTGCCAGCAGCTTAAGGGACAGAGGTGCAGCTTTCTTT CASSLRDRGAAFF
- - TRBJ1-1 TRBV5-1 TGCGCCAGCAGCGGGTGGACAGCTCAAGCTTTCTTT CASSGWTAQAFF
few TRBD1 TRBJ2-1 TRBV4-1 TGCGCCAGCAGAAACAATGAGGGGGCGAGCAGTAATGAGCAGTTCTTC CASRNNEGASSNEQFF
- - TRBJ1-2 TRBV7-9 TGTGCCAGCAGCTTTCCCCGTGGGGGGGAAGATGGCTACACCTTC CASSFPRGGEDGYTF
- - TRBJ2-3 TRBV5-1 TGCGCCAGCAGCTTGGAACTAGTCACAGATACGCAGTATTTT CASSLELVTDTQYF
- - TRBJ1-1 TRBV2 TGTGCCAGCAGGTACTGGGCTGAAGCTTTCTTT CASRYWAEAFF
- TRBD1 TRBJ1-2 TRBV7-9 TGTGCCAGCAGCTTAGCGTCGGGCAGGGGGCTGTATGGCTACACCTTC CASSLASGRGLYGYTF
- TRBD1 TRBJ2-7 TRBV29-1 TGCAGCGTCTCGGACAGGCGACACGAGCAGTACTTC CSVSDRRHEQYF
few TRBD1 TRBJ1-2 TRBV7-3 TGTGCCAGCAGCTCGCCGGGACAGACTAACTATGGCTACACCTTC CASSSPGQTNYGYTF
few - TRBJ1-2 TRBV7-2 TGTGCCAGCTTCGGGGGCGCATCATCATATGGCTACACCTTC CASFGGASSYGYTF
- - TRBJ1-2 TRBV7-9 TGTGCCAGCAGCTTAACGCTCTATGGCTACACCTTC CASSLTLYGYTF